The 10 T cell receptor beta chains below were found in one sample sequenced in a study of OX40 agonist ivuxolimab in advanced cancers. Sequencing used immunoSEQ multiplex PCR; TCRdb keeps in-frame clones, though not all of them. This sample has 25,000 to 35,000 clones; approximately 86% occur once, and the top ten carry approximately 28%. Sequenced here: CD4+ or CD8+ T cells sorted from blood, sampled in a trial of the OX40 agonist ivuxolimab. The receptors come from an adult with an advanced solid tumor such as melanoma, head and neck, liver or kidney cancer.

This rearrangement joins TRBV10-3 to TRBJ2-3; no reliable D call. V was clipped by 0 bases and J by 6 bases, with 7 bases between them. The germline V gene encodes CDR1 ENHRY and CDR2 SYGVKD. The CDR3 covers 13 residues. The DNA of the CDR3 is TGTGCCATCAGTGAGTCAGGAAGGGATACGCAGTATTTT. It yields the protein CAISESGRDTQYF.

This clone has only one observation. The J gene is TRBJ2-7, the V gene TRBV6-1; either TRBD1 or TRBD2 may fit D (5 bases each). The CDR3 spans 11 residues. Germline V gene sequence: CDR1 MNHNS, CDR2 SASEGT. Trimming shortened V by 5 bases and J by 4 bases, and 6 bases separated the two germline ends. The CDR3 loop reads CASSWGYEQYF. The CDR3 region has the DNA TGTGCCAGCAGTTGGGGGTACGAGCAGTACTTC.

This clone is judged medium-sized. The chain combines TRBV27 with TRBJ1-5, with 8 bases matching TRBD1. In germline, CDR1 is MNHEY, CDR2 SMNVEV (reference sequence). Trimming took 7 bases from V and 6 from J; bases not matched to a gene: 17. The CDR3 has 17 residues. The DNA of the CDR3 is TGTGCCAGCACCCAGGGGGAAATTCAGGGGGCCGGTCAGCCCCAGCATTTT. The encoded protein is CASTQGEIQGAGQPQHF.

The rearrangement links TRBV2 to TRBJ2-7, with D possibly TRBD2 on 5 matching bases. This CDR3 contains 12 residues. The V end was cut by 6 bases, the J end by 6 bases, with 12 bases between. Germline V lookup: CDR1 SNHLY, CDR2 FYNNEI. CDR3 sequence reads: CASSQDSLEQYF. CDR3 nucleotide sequence: TGTGCCAGCAGCCAGGACTCTCTCGAGCAGTACTTC.

This chain uses TRBV30 with TRBJ1-5; tentatively, D is TRBD1 (6 bases). CDR1 GTSNPN and CDR2 SVGIG come from the germline V gene (reference sequence). V lost 2 bases, J lost 5 bases, and 10 bases lay in between. CDR3 length equals 13 residues. CDR3 coding DNA: TGTGCCTGGAGTTTGGGGGCGGATCAGCCCCAGCATTTT. Translating it yields CAWSLGADQPQHF.

The genes are TRBV27 and TRBJ2-3; 10 bases are a match to TRBD2. This CDR3 comprises 16 residues. Germline lookup yields CDR1 MNHEY and CDR2 SMNVEV (reference sequence). V dropped 3 bases and J dropped 1; count of bases not matched to a gene: 4. The CDR3 DNA sequence: TGTGCCAGCAGTTTCTCTAGCGGGAGAGGCACAGATACGCAGTATTTT. The encoded protein is CASSFSSGRGTDTQYF.

The chain joins TRBV7-9 to TRBJ1-5; perhaps TRBD1 as D (5 bases). V was pared by 6 bases and J by 1 base, with 10 bases between. The CDR3 contains 14 residues. Germline assignment: CDR1 SEHNR and CDR2 FQNEAQ (reference sequence). The CDR3, as DNA: TGTGCCAGCAGAAAGGCAGGGAGCAATCAGCCCCAGCATTTT. As protein: CASRKAGSNQPQHF.

CDR3 amino acids: CSVEERGYEQYF. CDR3 coding DNA: TGCAGCGTTGAGGAGCGGGGTTACGAGCAGTACTTC. The chain links TRBV29-1 to TRBJ2-7, with 7 bases that match TRBD2. V gave up 3 bases and J gave up 4 bases; unmatched junction bases: 3. CDR1 is SQVTM, CDR2 ANQGSEA, per germline. The CDR3 consists of 12 residues.

The chain employs TRBV5-6 and TRBJ2-1; D is tentatively TRBD1 or TRBD2 (5 bases each). The V gene lost 4 bases and the J gene lost 9 bases, with 14 bases spanning the gap. Germline-derived CDR1 and CDR2 are SGHDT and YYEEEE. The CDR3 has 13 residues. CDR3 sequence reads: CASSQGPGFEQFF. CDR3 DNA: TGTGCCAGCAGCCAGGGACCGGGATTTGAGCAGTTCTTC.

V gene TRBV19 combines with J gene TRBJ2-5; 8 nucleotides match TRBD2. J was trimmed by 5 bases and V by 0 bases; bases with no gene match: 8. The CDR3 spans 16 residues. Germline loops: CDR1 LNHDA, CDR2 SQIVND (reference sequence). The CDR3 sequence: CASSIDPGGADETQYF. CDR3 nucleotide sequence: TGTGCCAGTAGTATAGATCCCGGGGGGGCGGATGAGACCCAGTACTTC.